This is a list of T cell receptor beta chains from one sample in a study of blood T cell repertoires in COVID-19. The table came from immunoSEQ multiplex PCR; TCRdb's copy has only in-frame clones and leaves some out. The table lists roughly 380,000 clones, roughly 85% of them singletons. Sequenced input: peripheral blood. The origin of the receptors is a woman aged 18-30 years with acute or convalescent COVID-19. CDR3s include the opening cysteine and the closing phenylalanine or tryptophan. D genes are given only for firm matches. Part of the rows lack a size; the others show once, few, many or a class for expanded clones.

j_gene: TRBJ1-6
v_gene: TRBV27
abundance: .
d_gene: .
CDR3nt: TGTGCCAGCAGACTGACAGGCTACCTTGGAAATTCACCCCTCCACTTT
CDR3aa: CASRLTGYLGNSPLHF

j_gene: TRBJ2-3
v_gene: TRBV29-1
abundance: .
d_gene: .
CDR3nt: TGCAGCGTTGAGCAGGGGAACGTCCCAGATACGCAGTATTTT
CDR3aa: CSVEQGNVPDTQYF

j_gene: TRBJ2-7
v_gene: TRBV19
abundance: .
d_gene: TRBD1
CDR3nt: TGTGCCAGTAGCCTGCCGTCGACAGGGGGCTGGGACGAGCAGTACTTC
CDR3aa: CASSLPSTGGWDEQYF

j_gene: TRBJ2-1
v_gene: TRBV6-4
abundance: .
d_gene: .
CDR3nt: TGTGCCAGCAGCCCCGCCGGGGCCGGGGGCAATGAGCAGTTCTTC
CDR3aa: CASSPAGAGGNEQFF

j_gene: TRBJ1-5
v_gene: TRBV27
abundance: .
d_gene: .
CDR3nt: TGTGCCAGCAGTTTGCGGGAATCTCAGCCCCAGCATTTT
CDR3aa: CASSLRESQPQHF

j_gene: TRBJ1-2
v_gene: TRBV5-6
abundance: .
d_gene: .
CDR3nt: TGTGCCAGCAGTCCATACAGGGTTAACTATGGCTACACCTTC
CDR3aa: CASSPYRVNYGYTF

j_gene: TRBJ1-4
v_gene: TRBV3-1/TRBV3-2
abundance: .
d_gene: .
CDR3nt: TGTGCCAGCAGCCCTTCGGGGGAGCTTAATGAAAAACTGTTTTTT
CDR3aa: CASSPSGELNEKLFF

j_gene: TRBJ2-2
v_gene: TRBV7-2
abundance: .
d_gene: TRBD2
CDR3nt: TGTGCCAGCAGCTTATTCGGGGGGACCGGGGAGCTGTTTTTT
CDR3aa: CASSLFGGTGELFF

j_gene: TRBJ1-1
v_gene: TRBV6-5
abundance: .
d_gene: TRBD1
CDR3nt: TGTGCCAGCAGGAAAGACAGGGCCGAAGCTTTCTTT
CDR3aa: CASRKDRAEAFF

j_gene: TRBJ2-7
v_gene: TRBV2
abundance: .
d_gene: TRBD2
CDR3nt: TGTGCCAGCGTCAACTGGCGGGGGGACTACGAGCAGTACTTC
CDR3aa: CASVNWRGDYEQYF

j_gene: TRBJ1-2
v_gene: TRBV25-1
abundance: .
d_gene: TRBD1
CDR3nt: TGTGCCAGCAGTTTTTCAGGGGGCGCCGGTGGCTACACCTTC
CDR3aa: CASSFSGGAGGYTF

j_gene: TRBJ2-7
v_gene: TRBV10-3
abundance: .
d_gene: TRBD2
CDR3nt: TGTGCCATCAGTGATCCCGGGACTAGCGGGGGGGGATACGAGCAGTACTTC
CDR3aa: CAISDPGTSGGGYEQYF

j_gene: TRBJ2-5
v_gene: TRBV30
abundance: .
d_gene: TRBD2
CDR3nt: TGTGCGTCGGAGGACGGGGGGAGGCGCCAAGAGACCCAGTACTTC
CDR3aa: CASEDGGRRQETQYF

j_gene: TRBJ1-3
v_gene: TRBV3-1/TRBV3-2
abundance: once
d_gene: TRBD1
CDR3nt: TGTGCCAGCAGCCAGTGGGGACAGGGCAACACCATATATTTT
CDR3aa: CASSQWGQGNTIYF

j_gene: TRBJ1-6
v_gene: TRBV7-3
abundance: once
d_gene: .
CDR3nt: TGTGCCAGCAGCTTAGACAGTTATTCACCCCTCCACTTT
CDR3aa: CASSLDSYSPLHF

j_gene: TRBJ1-1
v_gene: TRBV4-1
abundance: .
d_gene: .
CDR3nt: TGCGCCAGCAGCCCCCCCCGACCGAGACAGTACACTGAAGCTTTCTTT
CDR3aa: CASSPPRPRQYTEAFF

j_gene: TRBJ1-1
v_gene: TRBV25-1
abundance: .
d_gene: .
CDR3nt: TGTGCCAGCAGTGAATCCCGACAGGACGGGAACACTGAAGCTTTCTTT
CDR3aa: CASSESRQDGNTEAFF

j_gene: TRBJ1-2
v_gene: TRBV13
abundance: .
d_gene: TRBD1
CDR3nt: TGTGCCAGCAGCCTACGAATTCCAGAGGGACAGGGGATTTATGGCTACACCTTC
CDR3aa: CASSLRIPEGQGIYGYTF

j_gene: TRBJ1-3
v_gene: TRBV11-2
abundance: .
d_gene: .
CDR3nt: TGTGCCAGCAGCCCTAGGTTTGCAGGGTCTGGAAACACCATATATTTT
CDR3aa: CASSPRFAGSGNTIYF

j_gene: TRBJ2-3
v_gene: TRBV7-2
abundance: .
d_gene: TRBD2
CDR3nt: TGTGCCAGCAGCTTAGGGGTCCTAGCGGGAGCCCTCACAGATACGCAGTATTTT
CDR3aa: CASSLGVLAGALTDTQYF

j_gene: TRBJ1-2
v_gene: TRBV15
abundance: .
d_gene: .
CDR3nt: TGTGCCACCAGCAGAGAGACAGCCTATGGCTACACCTTC
CDR3aa: CATSRETAYGYTF

j_gene: TRBJ1-1
v_gene: TRBV7-9
abundance: .
d_gene: .
CDR3nt: TGTGCCAGCAGCTTGTGGGGCATGAACACTGAAGCTTTCTTT
CDR3aa: CASSLWGMNTEAFF

j_gene: TRBJ2-7
v_gene: TRBV6-5
abundance: .
d_gene: TRBD1
CDR3nt: TGTGCCAGCAGGGTACCGGGACAGGTAGGCCACGAGCAGTACTTC
CDR3aa: CASRVPGQVGHEQYF

j_gene: TRBJ2-3
v_gene: TRBV6-5
abundance: few
d_gene: TRBD2
CDR3nt: TGTGCCAGCAGGGGGACTACAACCACGAATACGCAGTATTTT
CDR3aa: CASRGTTTTNTQYF

j_gene: TRBJ2-5
v_gene: TRBV19
abundance: .
d_gene: .
CDR3nt: TGTGCCAGTAGAGATCTAGCGCAAGAGACCCAGTACTTC
CDR3aa: CASRDLAQETQYF

j_gene: TRBJ1-5
v_gene: TRBV27
abundance: .
d_gene: .
CDR3nt: TGTGCCAGCAGTTTGACAGAGATGTATCAGCCCCAGCATTTT
CDR3aa: CASSLTEMYQPQHF

j_gene: TRBJ2-2
v_gene: TRBV28
abundance: .
d_gene: TRBD1
CDR3nt: TGTGCCAGCCGGACAGGGGGAATGACCGGGGAGCTGTTTTTT
CDR3aa: CASRTGGMTGELFF

j_gene: TRBJ1-2
v_gene: TRBV6-5
abundance: .
d_gene: TRBD1
CDR3nt: TGTGCCAGCAGTTACTCGAACAGGGGTGGCTACACCTTC
CDR3aa: CASSYSNRGGYTF

j_gene: TRBJ2-5
v_gene: TRBV28
abundance: .
d_gene: TRBD2
CDR3nt: TGTGCCAGCAGTTTACCTAGCGGGAGAGATGAGACCCAGTACTTC
CDR3aa: CASSLPSGRDETQYF

j_gene: TRBJ1-1
v_gene: TRBV6-6
abundance: .
d_gene: TRBD1
CDR3nt: TGTGCCAGCAGTTATTACGACAGGGAGGCTTTCTTT
CDR3aa: CASSYYDREAFF

j_gene: TRBJ2-7
v_gene: TRBV2
abundance: .
d_gene: .
CDR3nt: TGTGCCAGCAGTGGGGAGGAGAGCTTCTACGAGCAGTACTTC
CDR3aa: CASSGEESFYEQYF

j_gene: TRBJ1-1
v_gene: TRBV9
abundance: once
d_gene: .
CDR3nt: TGTGCCAGCAGCTACGCGACAGCAGGCTCTGAAGCTTTCTTT
CDR3aa: CASSYATAGSEAFF

j_gene: TRBJ2-3
v_gene: TRBV2
abundance: .
d_gene: .
CDR3nt: TGTGCCACAGCCAACCCACCCCGGGCGAGAGGGAGACAAGATACGCAGTATTTT
CDR3aa: CATANPPRARGRQDTQYF

j_gene: TRBJ1-1
v_gene: TRBV7-9
abundance: .
d_gene: .
CDR3nt: TGTGCCAGCAGCCCCTCCCAGGGTGGCACTGAAGCTTTCTTT
CDR3aa: CASSPSQGGTEAFF

j_gene: TRBJ1-1
v_gene: TRBV1
abundance: .
d_gene: .
CDR3nt: TGCACCAGCAGCCTGGGACAGAGCGTTATGAACACTGAAGCTTTCTTT
CDR3aa: CTSSLGQSVMNTEAFF

j_gene: TRBJ1-2
v_gene: TRBV19
abundance: .
d_gene: TRBD1
CDR3nt: TGTGCCACCAAGACAGGGCTAAACTATGGCTACACCTTC
CDR3aa: CATKTGLNYGYTF

j_gene: TRBJ1-2
v_gene: TRBV27
abundance: once
d_gene: TRBD1
CDR3nt: TGTGCCAGCAGCCCCCGGACAGGGTTTGGCACAAATGGCTACACCTTC
CDR3aa: CASSPRTGFGTNGYTF

j_gene: TRBJ1-6
v_gene: TRBV7-2
abundance: .
d_gene: .
CDR3nt: TGTGCCAGCAGCTTATTAGGGGCTAATAATTCACCCCTCCACTTT
CDR3aa: CASSLLGANNSPLHF

j_gene: TRBJ2-7
v_gene: TRBV2
abundance: .
d_gene: .
CDR3nt: TGTGCCAGCAAACGGGGGAACTACGAGCAGTACTTC
CDR3aa: CASKRGNYEQYF

j_gene: TRBJ1-1
v_gene: TRBV27
abundance: .
d_gene: TRBD1
CDR3nt: TGTGCCAGCAGTTTAAATCCAGGGGGCACTGAAGCTTTCTTT
CDR3aa: CASSLNPGGTEAFF

j_gene: TRBJ1-2
v_gene: TRBV30
abundance: .
d_gene: TRBD1
CDR3nt: TGTGCCTGGAGACAGGGGGCCTCGCCTGGCTATGGCTACACCTTC
CDR3aa: CAWRQGASPGYGYTF

j_gene: TRBJ2-7
v_gene: TRBV5-1
abundance: .
d_gene: .
CDR3nt: TGCGCCAGCAGCGGACCCGGGACTGCCTACGAGCAGTACTTC
CDR3aa: CASSGPGTAYEQYF

j_gene: TRBJ2-7
v_gene: TRBV6-5
abundance: .
d_gene: TRBD2
CDR3nt: TGTGCCAGCAGTCACGGGGGACTACGACCCTACGAGCAGTACTTC
CDR3aa: CASSHGGLRPYEQYF

j_gene: TRBJ1-3
v_gene: TRBV10-3
abundance: .
d_gene: TRBD1
CDR3nt: TGTGCCATCAGATCTTCTGGGGAACAGGGGGACTCTGGAAACACCATATATTTT
CDR3aa: CAIRSSGEQGDSGNTIYF